These T cell receptor beta chains were read from a single sample in a study of chemoradiotherapy in HPV16-positive cancers. The repertoire was sequenced with immunoSEQ multiplex PCR; TCRdb's copy has only in-frame clones and lacks some. Among around 53,000 clones, 90% were seen once, and the ten largest hold around 3.3%. The sample in question was blood, obtained from a patient who underwent chemoradiotherapy. The receptors were sampled from a human donor with HPV-associated anogenital cancer. Each CDR3 is given with its conserved first and last residue. The order of the fields is J gene, D gene, clone size, V gene, CDR3 DNA, CDR3 protein. A D gene is named only where the DNA matches it firmly. Only some rows state a clone size, as once, few, many or a class for expanded clones.

J gene: TRBJ1-4
D gene: NA
clone size: NA
V gene: TRBV7-2
CDR3 DNA: TGTGCCAGCAGCTTGGCCCCCCCGTCCTTCGCAACTAATGAAAAACTGTTTTTT
CDR3 protein: CASSLAPPSFATNEKLFF

J gene: TRBJ2-7
D gene: NA
clone size: NA
V gene: TRBV12-5
CDR3 DNA: TGTGCTAGTGGTTTGAGGGTTTCGGGCGAGCAGTACTTC
CDR3 protein: CASGLRVSGEQYF

J gene: TRBJ2-3
D gene: TRBD2
clone size: NA
V gene: TRBV5-1
CDR3 DNA: TGCGCCAGCAGTACGGGTAGTGGCGGGAGGAGTGGAGATACGCAGTATTTT
CDR3 protein: CASSTGSGGRSGDTQYF

J gene: TRBJ1-2
D gene: NA
clone size: NA
V gene: TRBV18
CDR3 DNA: TGTGCCAGCTCACCAGGTTCAGGGACCTATGGCTACACCTTC
CDR3 protein: CASSPGSGTYGYTF

J gene: TRBJ2-1
D gene: TRBD2
clone size: NA
V gene: TRBV10-3
CDR3 DNA: TGTGCCATCAGTGGGGGGACTAATCTAAACAATGAGCAGTTCTTC
CDR3 protein: CAISGGTNLNNEQFF

J gene: TRBJ1-1
D gene: NA
clone size: NA
V gene: TRBV6-4
CDR3 DNA: TGTGCCAGCAGATCGGAGGGGTCGAACACTGAAGCTTTCTTT
CDR3 protein: CASRSEGSNTEAFF

J gene: TRBJ2-7
D gene: NA
clone size: NA
V gene: TRBV9
CDR3 DNA: TGTGCCAGCAGCGTAACGGGGAACCACTACGAGCAGTACTTC
CDR3 protein: CASSVTGNHYEQYF

J gene: TRBJ2-3
D gene: TRBD1
clone size: NA
V gene: TRBV5-1
CDR3 DNA: TGCGCCAGCAGCTCTCTTGGTACAGGGGGCCCTAGGGATACGCAGTATTTT
CDR3 protein: CASSSLGTGGPRDTQYF

J gene: TRBJ2-7
D gene: NA
clone size: NA
V gene: TRBV14
CDR3 DNA: TGTGCCAGCAGCCAAGTAAGGGGCGCGGGCGAGCAGTACTTC
CDR3 protein: CASSQVRGAGEQYF

J gene: TRBJ1-6
D gene: NA
clone size: NA
V gene: TRBV30
CDR3 DNA: TGTGCCTGGAATTCACGGGGTAATTCACCCCTCCACTTT
CDR3 protein: CAWNSRGNSPLHF

J gene: TRBJ2-5
D gene: TRBD1
clone size: NA
V gene: TRBV30
CDR3 DNA: TGTGCCTGGGAGGGACAGGGAGAGACCCAGTACTTC
CDR3 protein: CAWEGQGETQYF

J gene: TRBJ2-1
D gene: TRBD1
clone size: once
V gene: TRBV6-4
CDR3 DNA: TGTGCCAGCAGTGAGGACAGGAACACCTACAATGAGCAGTTCTTC
CDR3 protein: CASSEDRNTYNEQFF

J gene: TRBJ1-2
D gene: NA
clone size: NA
V gene: TRBV7-8
CDR3 DNA: TGTGCCAGCAGCTTAGTGGGCCAGGAATTAGGTGGCTACACCTTC
CDR3 protein: CASSLVGQELGGYTF

J gene: TRBJ1-2
D gene: TRBD1
clone size: NA
V gene: TRBV19
CDR3 DNA: TGTGCCAGTACCACGGACAGGGGGCGATACTATGGCTACACCTTC
CDR3 protein: CASTTDRGRYYGYTF

J gene: TRBJ2-5
D gene: NA
clone size: NA
V gene: TRBV2
CDR3 DNA: TGTGCCAGCAGCTCAGAGGGGGTAGAGACCCAGTACTTC
CDR3 protein: CASSSEGVETQYF

J gene: TRBJ1-2
D gene: NA
clone size: NA
V gene: TRBV6-1
CDR3 DNA: TGCGCCAGCAGTCCCTCAGGGGTTGGCTATGGCTACACCTTC
CDR3 protein: CASSPSGVGYGYTF

J gene: TRBJ1-2
D gene: NA
clone size: NA
V gene: TRBV7-2
CDR3 DNA: TGTGCCAGCAGCTTGGACACCCCTAACTATGGCTACACCTTC
CDR3 protein: CASSLDTPNYGYTF

J gene: TRBJ1-1
D gene: NA
clone size: NA
V gene: TRBV11-2
CDR3 DNA: TGTGCCAGCAGCTTACAGGCAGGCCTTGAAGCTTTCTTT
CDR3 protein: CASSLQAGLEAFF

J gene: TRBJ1-1
D gene: TRBD1
clone size: NA
V gene: TRBV7-8
CDR3 DNA: TGTGCCAGCAGCACCCTCGGACAGGGGGGCACTGAAGCTTTCTTT
CDR3 protein: CASSTLGQGGTEAFF

J gene: TRBJ2-5
D gene: NA
clone size: once
V gene: TRBV5-6
CDR3 DNA: TGTGCCAGCAGCTTGGCACCAGAAGAGACCCAGTACTTC
CDR3 protein: CASSLAPEETQYF

J gene: TRBJ1-2
D gene: TRBD1
clone size: NA
V gene: TRBV19
CDR3 DNA: TGTGCCAGTAGTATGGGGACAGTTGTTAACTATGGCTACACCTTC
CDR3 protein: CASSMGTVVNYGYTF

J gene: TRBJ1-1
D gene: NA
clone size: NA
V gene: TRBV30
CDR3 DNA: TGTGCCTGGAGAAACAGGCTGAACACTGAAGCTTTCTTT
CDR3 protein: CAWRNRLNTEAFF

J gene: TRBJ2-1
D gene: NA
clone size: NA
V gene: TRBV19
CDR3 DNA: TGTGCCAGTAGTATAGCCTCGAGTAGCGTGAATGAGCAGTTCTTC
CDR3 protein: CASSIASSSVNEQFF

J gene: TRBJ1-2
D gene: NA
clone size: NA
V gene: TRBV21-1
CDR3 DNA: TGTGCCAGCAGCAAAGAACACAGGCCTACGAGTGGCTATGGCTACACCTTC
CDR3 protein: CASSKEHRPTSGYGYTF

J gene: TRBJ2-1
D gene: NA
clone size: NA
V gene: TRBV4-3
CDR3 DNA: TGCGCCAGCAGCCAGGCAGCTTATTGGGCGGGGGAGCAGTTCTTC
CDR3 protein: CASSQAAYWAGEQFF

J gene: TRBJ2-5
D gene: NA
clone size: NA
V gene: TRBV18
CDR3 DNA: TGTGCCAGCTCAGAACCCAGCAGGGCCAGGGAGACCCAGTACTTC
CDR3 protein: CASSEPSRARETQYF

J gene: TRBJ1-1
D gene: NA
clone size: NA
V gene: TRBV5-4
CDR3 DNA: TGTGCCAGCAGCCTCAGGGTAGGCATGAACACTGAAGCTTTCTTT
CDR3 protein: CASSLRVGMNTEAFF

J gene: TRBJ2-1
D gene: NA
clone size: NA
V gene: TRBV7-6
CDR3 DNA: TGTGCCAGCAGCTTAGGAGCTGGGCCAAATGAGCAGTTCTTC
CDR3 protein: CASSLGAGPNEQFF

J gene: TRBJ2-1
D gene: TRBD2
clone size: NA
V gene: TRBV18
CDR3 DNA: TGTGCCAGCTCACCACCGACCGGGGGGGGCATTTACAATGAGCAGTTCTTC
CDR3 protein: CASSPPTGGGIYNEQFF

J gene: TRBJ1-2
D gene: NA
clone size: NA
V gene: TRBV6-1
CDR3 DNA: TGTGCCAGCAGTGAAGGGGCGACTCTGTATGGCTACACCTTC
CDR3 protein: CASSEGATLYGYTF

J gene: TRBJ2-3
D gene: TRBD2
clone size: NA
V gene: TRBV18
CDR3 DNA: TGTGCCAGCTCACCACCCGACCTAGCGGGAACAGATACGCAGTATTTT
CDR3 protein: CASSPPDLAGTDTQYF

J gene: TRBJ2-5
D gene: NA
clone size: NA
V gene: TRBV11-2
CDR3 DNA: TGTGCCAGCAGCCTTACGCAAGAGACCCAGTACTTC
CDR3 protein: CASSLTQETQYF

J gene: TRBJ1-3
D gene: TRBD1
clone size: NA
V gene: TRBV7-2
CDR3 DNA: TGTGCCAGCAGCTTAGAGGGGGCCTGGTCTGGAAACACCATATATTTT
CDR3 protein: CASSLEGAWSGNTIYF